Listed here are 20 T cell receptor beta chains from one sample, sequenced in a study of blood T cell repertoires in COVID-19 (dated by TCRdb to about 2020). The library was generated by the immunoSEQ multiplex PCR assay. In TCRdb, the immuneACCESS table is reduced to in-frame sequences with V and J assigned. These tables do not hold every clone; where another copy was compared, an unresolved V gene accounts for under half, and the others remain unexplained. Present in this sample are approximately 100,000 clones, roughly 90% of which were seen just once. The top ten constitute around 3.7% of the sample. Sequencing was carried out using peripheral blood. The receptors derive from a woman aged 60 to 75 with acute or convalescent COVID-19.

The CDR3 spells CASSLLGSEQFF. CDR3 DNA: TGTGCCAGCAGTTTATTGGGCAGTGAGCAGTTCTTC. The chain recombines TRBV12-3 or TRBV12-4 with TRBJ2-1; unclear D gene. This CDR3 comprises 12 residues. With 2 bases removed from V and 9 bases from J, the gap between germline ends came to 8 bases.

The chain couples TRBV7-9 to TRBJ2-5; D perhaps matches TRBD2 (7 bases). V was clipped by 4 bases and J by 4 bases, with 16 bases between them. The CDR3 sequence is 15 residues long. Germline V gene data show CDR1 as SEHNR and CDR2 as FQNEAQ (reference sequence). The CDR3 reads CASSSGGPSSETQYF. The CDR3 coding sequence is TGTGCCAGCAGCTCGGGGGGCCCTAGTTCAGAGACCCAGTACTTC.

On this clone itself: The junction does not match germline at one end; this may be a read error. The gene calls are TRBV5-6 and TRBJ1-1; TRBD1 matches at 7 bases. Germline V gives CDR1 SGHDT, CDR2 YYEEEE. The CDR3 consists of 15 residues. The chain's CDR3 is CASSWTGAVNAEAFF. CDR3 nucleotides: TGTGCCAGCAGCTGGACAGGTGCAGTGAACGCTGAAGCTTTCTTT.

The V and J genes are TRBV4-1 and TRBJ2-1; 10 bases map to TRBD2. Germline V gene data show CDR1 as MGHRA and CDR2 as YSYEKL. The CDR3 has 17 amino acids. J gave up 4 bases and V 3 bases, and 9 bases lay outside the gene matches. CDR3 residues: CASSQDWTSGTYNEQFF. In DNA form, the CDR3 reads TGCGCCAGCAGCCAGGACTGGACTAGCGGAACTTACAATGAGCAGTTCTTC.

The V call is TRBV5-1, the J call TRBJ2-1, with a possible D match to TRBD2 (6 bases). This CDR3 has 15 residues. Trimming pared 6 bases from V and 0 bases from J, leaving 13 bases between. Germline assignment: CDR1 SGHRS and CDR2 YFSETQ. As DNA, the CDR3 is TGCGCCAGCACCCGAGACGGGGGCTCCTACAATGAGCAGTTCTTC. This sequence encodes CASTRDGGSYNEQFF.

The chain combines TRBV9 with TRBJ2-1; D possibly corresponds to TRBD1 (6 bases). The CDR3 runs to 14 residues. Trimming removed 7 bases at V and 5 bases at J, with 16 bases between. Germline V gene lookup returns CDR1 SGDLS and CDR2 YYNGEE. CDR3 coding DNA: TGTGCCAGCGGTCGAGACAGGCTCCACAATGAGCAGTTCTTC. It yields the protein CASGRDRLHNEQFF.

This rearrangement joins TRBV6-1 to TRBJ2-5; weak D call: TRBD2 (7 bases). CDR1 and CDR2 (germline): MNHNS, SASEGT. Deletions cut 0 bases from V and 1 base from J, with 15 bases between. The CDR3 contains 17 residues. For the CDR3, the DNA is TGTGCCAGCAGTGAAGCTCTTGGGGGGGCGGGCCAAGAGACCCAGTACTTC. Translating gives CASSEALGGAGQETQYF.

The rearrangement uses TRBV20-1 and TRBJ1-1; D call uncertain. CDR1 and CDR2 (germline): DFQATT, SNEGSKA (reference sequence). Deletions cut 1 base from V and 8 bases from J, with 8 bases between. This CDR3 has 11 residues. The CDR3 DNA reads TGCAGTGCTAGAGTGGAGTTCGAAGCTTTCTTT. Amino acids: CSARVEFEAFF.

The chain employs TRBV18 and TRBJ2-5; weak D call: TRBD1 (5 bases). This CDR3 has 19 amino acids. Germline CDR1 is KGHSH and CDR2 is LQKENI. Trimming shortened V by 2 bases and J by 3 bases, and 25 bases separated the two germline ends. CDR3 protein: CASSPFSRSPKGSEETQYF. CDR3 nucleotide sequence: TGTGCCAGCTCACCATTCAGTAGGTCGCCCAAGGGGTCAGAAGAGACCCAGTACTTC.

This clone has only a few counts. This chain's CDR3 is CASSLVVRSTEAFF. DNA for the CDR3: TGTGCCAGCAGCTTAGTGGTCAGGTCCACTGAAGCTTTCTTT. The chain employs TRBV11-2 and TRBJ1-1; D uncertain. The germline V gene encodes CDR1 SGHAT and CDR2 FQNNGV. CDR3 length: 14 residues. The V gene lost 1 base and the J gene lost 4 bases, with 10 bases spanning the gap. The variable domain in full, with the rest retrieved from reference TRBV11-2 and TRBJ1-1, is EAGVAQSPRYKIIEKRQSVAFWCNPISGHATLYWYQQILGQGPKLLIQFQNNGVVDDSQLPKDRFSAERLKGVDSTLKIQPAKLEDSAVYLCASSLVVRSTEAFFGQGTRLTVV.

The CDR3 DNA follows: TGTGCCAGTGGACAGTTCACCGGGGAGCTGTTTTTT. Translated: CASGQFTGELFF. This chain connects TRBV19 to TRBJ2-2, with D tentatively TRBD1 (6 bases). The ends were cut back, 8 bases at V and 4 bases at J, with 8 bases in the middle. The CDR3 consists of 12 residues. Germline assignment: CDR1 LNHDA and CDR2 SQIVND (reference sequence).

The V gene is TRBV28, the J gene TRBJ1-1; D possibly corresponds to TRBD1 (6 bases). The CDR3 spans 13 residues. V was pared by 8 bases and J by 4 bases, with 14 bases between. The germline CDR1 and CDR2 sequences are MDHEN and SYDVKM. The chain's CDR3 is CASGAQGRTEAFF. CDR3 DNA sequence: TGTGCCAGCGGGGCGCAGGGGCGCACTGAAGCTTTCTTT.

The chain employs TRBV28 and TRBJ2-1, with D perhaps TRBD1 (5 bases). The V end lost 11 bases, the J end lost 3 bases, and 20 bases lay between the germline ends. The germline CDR1 and CDR2 sequences are MDHEN and SYDVKM. The CDR3 has 15 amino acids. CDR3 coding DNA: TGTGCCCACCAAGGGGTGGGCCCTCTCTACAATGAGCAGTTCTTC. Translating it yields CAHQGVGPLYNEQFF.

The chain has TRBV6-5 and TRBJ1-4; 7 nucleotides match TRBD1. Germline trimming cut 8 bases from V and 3 bases from J; bases unmatched to any gene: 6. Germline V gives CDR1 MNHEY, CDR2 SVGAGI. The CDR3 totals 14 residues. CDR3 protein: CASGRQGANEKLFF. CDR3 sequence (DNA): TGTGCCAGCGGACGACAGGGAGCTAATGAAAAACTGTTTTTT.

This chain uses TRBV28 with TRBJ2-1; D possibly corresponds to TRBD2 (6 bases). The CDR3 loop spans 16 amino acids. The V gene's germline CDR1 is MDHEN and CDR2 SYDVKM. V dropped 2 bases and J dropped 2 bases, with 13 bases sitting between them. The CDR3 DNA follows: TGTGCCAGCAGTTTAGTTCGAGCGGGTCCCTACAATGAGCAGTTCTTC. Translation: CASSLVRAGPYNEQFF.

The chain is built from TRBV5-1 and TRBJ2-1; 7 positions match TRBD2. The CDR3 extends over 16 amino acids. The ends lost 1 base at V and 2 bases at J; junction bases unmatched: 6. The germline V gene has CDR1 SGHRS and CDR2 YFSETQ. The CDR3 reads CASSLISGGTYNEQFF. The CDR3 region has the DNA TGCGCCAGCAGCTTGATCTCGGGAGGTACCTACAATGAGCAGTTCTTC.

The rearrangement links TRBV5-1 to TRBJ1-2; 7 bases align to TRBD1. V dropped 1 base and J dropped 4; count of bases not matched to a gene: 7. Germline-derived CDR1 and CDR2 are SGHRS and YFSETQ. The CDR3 runs to 15 residues. In DNA, the CDR3 is TGCGCCAGCAGCTTGAGATCAGGGGGGACCTATGGCTACACCTTC. Amino acids: CASSLRSGGTYGYTF.

V is TRBV6-5 and J is TRBJ2-7; 8 nucleotides align to TRBD1. This CDR3 has 13 amino acids. The ends lost 6 bases at V and 5 bases at J; junction bases unmatched: 6. Germline lookup yields CDR1 MNHEY and CDR2 SVGAGI. Written as DNA, the CDR3 is TGTGCCAGCAGACACAGGGGGTCCGACGAGCAGTACTTC. Its translation: CASRHRGSDEQYF.

V gene TRBV7-2 combines with J gene TRBJ1-1, with D possibly matching TRBD1 (6 bases). The germline gives CDR1 SGHTA, CDR2 FQGNSA. The germline V and J ends were trimmed by 5 bases and 9 bases, with 22 bases remaining between them. This CDR3 comprises 15 residues. CDR3 sequence: CASSLSGGGAIKAFF. In DNA form, the CDR3 reads TGTGCCAGCAGCCTATCCGGGGGGGGCGCGATCAAAGCTTTCTTT. The full variable domain, rest sourced from reference TRBV7-2 and TRBJ1-1, is GAGVSQSPSNKVTEKGKDVELRCDPISGHTALYWYRQSLGQGLEFLIYFQGNSAPDKSGLPSDRFSAERTGGSVSTLTIQRTQQEDSAVYLCASSLSGGGAIKAFFGQGTRLTVV.

This clone was counted a single time. The genes are TRBV29-1 and TRBJ2-7, with D possibly TRBD2 on 6 matching bases. The ends were cut back, 1 base at V and 3 bases at J, with 28 bases in the middle. The germline V gene has CDR1 SQVTM and CDR2 ANQGSEA. CDR3 length: 19 residues. The CDR3 sequence is CSVEVPTAGRGLLVYEQYF. CDR3 DNA: TGCAGCGTTGAAGTACCCACGGCGGGGCGCGGGTTACTGGTCTACGAGCAGTACTTC.